Following are 2 T cell receptor beta chains from one sample sequenced in a study of blood T cell repertoires in COVID-19. Using immunoSEQ multiplex PCR, the repertoire was profiled, and TCRdb retains in-frame clones only, with some absent. The sample yields 270,000 or so clones, approximately 90% seen once. Sequencing was done on a sample of PBMCs or T cells enriched from blood (not recorded which). The receptors originated from a woman in her 30s with acute COVID-19.

The chain recombines TRBV28 with TRBJ2-7, with D perhaps matching TRBD2 (7 bases). CDR3 length: 14 residues. V gave up 8 bases and J gave up 5 bases, with 19 bases separating them. CDR1 MDHEN and CDR2 SYDVKM come from the germline V gene. CDR3 DNA sequence: TGTGCCAGCTCGGAGGGGGGGAACAGCGACGAGCAGTACTTC. It codes for CASSEGGNSDEQYF.

The genes are TRBV3-1 (or the pseudogene TRBV3-2) and TRBJ2-1; 10 bases align to TRBD2. The V segment lost 0 bases and the J segment 11 bases; nucleotides outside the gene matches: 13. Germline V gene sequence: CDR1 LGHDT, CDR2 YNNKEL (reference sequence). The CDR3 contains 17 residues. The CDR3 DNA follows: TGTGCCAGCAGCCAAGATAAGTTGGGACTAGCGCCCCGTCAGCAGTTCTTC. Translation: CASSQDKLGLAPRQQFF.